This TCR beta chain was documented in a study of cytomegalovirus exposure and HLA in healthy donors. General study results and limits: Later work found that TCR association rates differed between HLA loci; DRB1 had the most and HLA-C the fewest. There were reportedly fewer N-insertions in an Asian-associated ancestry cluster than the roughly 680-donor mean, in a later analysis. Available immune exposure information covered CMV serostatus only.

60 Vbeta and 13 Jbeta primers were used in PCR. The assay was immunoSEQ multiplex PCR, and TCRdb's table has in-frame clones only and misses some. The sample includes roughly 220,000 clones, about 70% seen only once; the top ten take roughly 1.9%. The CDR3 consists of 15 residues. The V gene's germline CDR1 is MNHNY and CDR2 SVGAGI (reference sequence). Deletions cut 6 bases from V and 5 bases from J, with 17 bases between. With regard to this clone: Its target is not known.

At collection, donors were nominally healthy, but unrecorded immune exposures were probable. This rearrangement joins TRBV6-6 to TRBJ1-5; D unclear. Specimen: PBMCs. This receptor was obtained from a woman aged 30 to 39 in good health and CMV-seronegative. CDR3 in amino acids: CASRPSGVGDQPQHF. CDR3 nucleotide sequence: TGTGCCAGCAGGCCATCCGGGGTGGGAGATCAGCCCCAGCATTTT.